This T cell receptor (beta chain) derives from a study of blood T cell repertoires in COVID-19. As for the study in general: Samples representing acute and convalescent COVID-19 were sourced from the United States, Italy and Spain.

The CDR3 runs to 15 residues. Per germline, CDR1 MNHEY and CDR2 SVGAGI. V lost 1 base and J lost 5, with 11 bases in between. Assay: immunoSEQ multiplex PCR; the TCRdb copy retains only in-frame clones and omits some. The sample lists roughly 150,000 clones; 85% to 90% were seen once. This chain uses TRBV6-5 with TRBJ2-2; D may be TRBD2 (6 bases). The specimen sequenced was peripheral blood. This receptor was taken from a woman aged 80 or older with acute or convalescent COVID-19. CDR3 region: CASSYFRGKTGELFF. The CDR3 DNA sequence: TGTGCCAGCAGTTACTTTCGGGGGAAGACCGGGGAGCTGTTTTTT.